This is a list of T cell receptor beta chains from one sample in a study of monozygotic twins with inflammatory bowel disease. TCRdb reprocessed the 5' RACE reads, keeping one entry per CDR3 protein, no DNA. The sample data list approximately 400,000 distinct CDR3 sequences. Sequencing was carried out using blood. Every receptor here comes from a human donor with ulcerative colitis or Crohn's disease, or a healthy co-twin of an affected twin (not recorded which). CDR3s include the opening cysteine and the closing phenylalanine or tryptophan. Fields, in order: J gene, V gene, CDR3 protein.

>TRBJ1-5|TRBV6-5
CASTSGGTQPQHF
>TRBJ1-5|TRBV7-9
CASSLAGTGVQPQHF
>TRBJ2-1|TRBV13
CASSFPTSGSNEQFF
>TRBJ1-1|TRBV5-1
CASSLGAVGSEAFF
>TRBJ2-3|TRBV7-2
CASSHGQSTDTQYF
>TRBJ1-6|TRBV20-1
CSASNSRQGGNSPLHF
>TRBJ2-7|TRBV29-1
CSVLTPNYEQYF
>TRBJ1-5|TRBV20-1
CSAGGRANNQPQHF
>TRBJ1-2|TRBV12-3/TRBV12-4
CASRAGKRGYTF
>TRBJ2-7|TRBV10-3
CAISSGDRGRYEQYF
>TRBJ2-1|TRBV11-2
CASSTSGGKQFF
>TRBJ2-1|TRBV5-5
CASSLYENNEQFF
>TRBJ2-5|TRBV20-1
CSVPLGETQYF
>TRBJ1-1|TRBV7-2
CASSSRQGRDTEAFF
>TRBJ2-1|TRBV24-1
CATSGSSGTYNEQFF
>TRBJ1-2|TRBV21-1
CASLREGSRYGYTF
>TRBJ2-2|TRBV2
CACLGTINTGELFF
>TRBJ1-6|TRBV7-8
CASSVTGGGTYNSPLHF
>TRBJ1-1|TRBV20-1
CSASTGTAEAFF
>TRBJ2-1|TRBV19
CASSIKASSSYNEQFF
>TRBJ2-7|TRBV6-4
CASSDSVVGRSPDRYEQYF
>TRBJ2-7|TRBV6-2/TRBV6-3
CASSPATGVEQYF
>TRBJ1-4|TRBV12-3/TRBV12-4
CASSRQTTNEKLFF
>TRBJ2-1|TRBV12-3/TRBV12-4
CASSPGLAWNEQFF
>TRBJ2-7|TRBV10-3
CAISPGTGELEQYF
>TRBJ2-5|TRBV4-2
CASSQDRGSKETQYF
>TRBJ2-5|TRBV11-3
CASSLTSGRQETQYF
>TRBJ2-6|TRBV13
CASSSLKGQQISGANVLTF
>TRBJ2-5|TRBV10-3
CAITPGTGSSETQYF
>TRBJ2-1|TRBV7-8
CASSLPEGDAPRDNEQFF
>TRBJ1-4|TRBV20-1
CSAVYRGNEKLFF
>TRBJ2-1|TRBV20-1
CSARQTGALGEQFF
>TRBJ2-2|TRBV6-1
CASSRDQGVNTGELFF
>TRBJ2-5|TRBV9
CASSVAVQETQYF
>TRBJ2-1|TRBV28
CASLETGGHSYNEQFF
>TRBJ2-5|TRBV3-1
CASSQVAGVQETQYF
>TRBJ1-2|TRBV12-3/TRBV12-4
CASTPGQFYGYTF
>TRBJ2-3|TRBV29-1
CSAKTGYTQYF
>TRBJ2-5|TRBV4-1
CASSPETGQETQYF
>TRBJ2-1|TRBV6-1
CAINPGLAGGPGSYNEQFF
>TRBJ2-3|TRBV5-1
CASSLVGETRTDTQYF
>TRBJ1-2|TRBV29-1
CSVTGGNYGYTF
>TRBJ2-5|TRBV5-1
CASSLEGAEETQYF
>TRBJ1-1|TRBV7-2
CASSLQGALGTEAFF
>TRBJ1-5|TRBV6-1
CASSTDRGRQPQHF
>TRBJ2-2|TRBV5-1
CASSSRGANTGELFF
>TRBJ2-5|TRBV20-1
CSAKRSSEVQETQYF
>TRBJ1-2|TRBV2
CASSETEVYGYTF
>TRBJ1-1|TRBV20-1
CSARTGEPEAFF
>TRBJ2-7|TRBV5-1
CASSLKDYEQYF
>TRBJ1-3|TRBV7-6
CASRGATGNTIYF
>TRBJ2-2|TRBV10-3
CATRDRANTGELFF
>TRBJ2-7|TRBV18
CASSPQGTGFYEQYF